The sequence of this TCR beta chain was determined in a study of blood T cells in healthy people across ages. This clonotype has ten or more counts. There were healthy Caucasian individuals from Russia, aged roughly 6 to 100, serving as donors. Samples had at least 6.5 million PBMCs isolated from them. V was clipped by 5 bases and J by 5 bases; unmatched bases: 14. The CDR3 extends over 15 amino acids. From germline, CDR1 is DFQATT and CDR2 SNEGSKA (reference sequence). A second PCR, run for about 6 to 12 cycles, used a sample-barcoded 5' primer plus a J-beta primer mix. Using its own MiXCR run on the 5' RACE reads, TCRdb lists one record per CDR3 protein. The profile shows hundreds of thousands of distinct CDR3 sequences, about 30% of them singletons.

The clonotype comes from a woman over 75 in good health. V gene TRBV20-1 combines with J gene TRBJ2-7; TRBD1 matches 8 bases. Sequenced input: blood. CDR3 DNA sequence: TGCAGTGCTTTTAATGGAGCAGGGGGCAAGGACGAGCAGTACTTC. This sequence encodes CSAFNGAGGKDEQYF.